The clone carrying this T cell receptor (beta chain) has only one observation. Participant ages covered roughly 18 to 89 years across 24 US areas. Assignments of participants to cohorts depended upon their own reported clinical history. The data were obtained in a study of blood T cell repertoires in COVID-19. Per the study methods: Researchers report that nucleated cell counts were estimated from reference gene primer amplification. Using immunoSEQ multiplex PCR, the repertoire was profiled, and TCRdb retains in-frame clones only, with some absent. The V and J calls and clone size come from that table; D and trimming were worked out from the DNA. The sample shows a few hundred thousand clones, approximately 88% of them seen only once. Trimming took 0 bases from V and 5 from J; bases not matched to a gene: 8. Germline loops: CDR1 MNHEY, CDR2 SMNVEV (reference sequence). This CDR3 spans 17 amino acids.

The chain carries TRBV27 and TRBJ1-1; the match to TRBD1 covers 11 bases. The sample comprised PBMCs or T cells enriched from blood (not recorded which). The clonotype originates from a woman between 35 and 50 years old with acute COVID-19. This CDR3 reads CASSLSGQGGLWTEAFF. Written as DNA, the CDR3 is TGTGCCAGCAGTTTATCGGGACAGGGGGGATTATGGACTGAAGCTTTCTTT.